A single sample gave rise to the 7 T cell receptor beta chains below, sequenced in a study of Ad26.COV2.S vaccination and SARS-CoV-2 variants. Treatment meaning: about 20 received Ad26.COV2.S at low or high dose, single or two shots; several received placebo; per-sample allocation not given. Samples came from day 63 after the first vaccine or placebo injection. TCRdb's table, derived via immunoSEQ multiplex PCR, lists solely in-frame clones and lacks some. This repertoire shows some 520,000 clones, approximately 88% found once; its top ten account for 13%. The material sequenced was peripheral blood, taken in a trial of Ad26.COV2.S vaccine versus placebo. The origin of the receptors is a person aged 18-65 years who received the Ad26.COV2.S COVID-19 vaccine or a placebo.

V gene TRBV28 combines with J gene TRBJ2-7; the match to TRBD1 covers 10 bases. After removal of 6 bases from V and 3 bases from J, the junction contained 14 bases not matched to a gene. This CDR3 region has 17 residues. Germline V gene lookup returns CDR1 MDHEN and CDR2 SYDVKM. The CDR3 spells CASSSFGGQGMVYEQYF. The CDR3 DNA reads TGTGCCAGCAGCTCATTCGGGGGACAGGGGATGGTCTACGAGCAGTACTTC.

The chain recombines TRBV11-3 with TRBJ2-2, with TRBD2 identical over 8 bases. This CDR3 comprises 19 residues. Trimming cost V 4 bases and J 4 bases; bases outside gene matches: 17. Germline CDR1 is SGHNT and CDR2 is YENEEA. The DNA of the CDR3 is TGTGCCAGCAGCTCCCGGGGGGGTGCTCGGGAGGGCCTCACCGGGGAGCTGTTTTTT. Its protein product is CASSSRGGAREGLTGELFF.

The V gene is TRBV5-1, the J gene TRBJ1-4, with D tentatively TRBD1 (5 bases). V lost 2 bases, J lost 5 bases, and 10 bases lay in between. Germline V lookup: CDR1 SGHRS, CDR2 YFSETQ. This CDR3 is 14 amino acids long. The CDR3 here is CASSFQGGNEKLFF. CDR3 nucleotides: TGCGCCAGCAGCTTTCAGGGCGGCAATGAAAAACTGTTTTTT.

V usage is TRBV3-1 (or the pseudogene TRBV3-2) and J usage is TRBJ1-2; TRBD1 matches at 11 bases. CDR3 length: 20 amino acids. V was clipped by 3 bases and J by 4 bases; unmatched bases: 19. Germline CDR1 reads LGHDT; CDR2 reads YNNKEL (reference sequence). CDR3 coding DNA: TGTGCCAGCAGCCATCAAAGCCGGGACAGGGGGAAGTCAAGATCCTATGGCTACACCTTC. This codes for CASSHQSRDRGKSRSYGYTF.

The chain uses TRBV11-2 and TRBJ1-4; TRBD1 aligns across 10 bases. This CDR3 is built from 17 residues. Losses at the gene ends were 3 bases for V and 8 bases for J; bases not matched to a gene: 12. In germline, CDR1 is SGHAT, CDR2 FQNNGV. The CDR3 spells CASSFGQGDLTIEKLFF. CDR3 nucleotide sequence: TGTGCCAGCAGCTTCGGACAGGGGGACCTCACAATCGAAAAACTGTTTTTT.

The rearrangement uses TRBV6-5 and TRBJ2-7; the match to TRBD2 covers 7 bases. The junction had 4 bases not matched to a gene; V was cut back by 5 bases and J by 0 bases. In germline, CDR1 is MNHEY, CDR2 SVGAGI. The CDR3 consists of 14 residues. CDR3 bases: TGTGCCAGCAGTAGGAGCGGGGACTCCTACGAGCAGTACTTC. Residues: CASSRSGDSYEQYF.

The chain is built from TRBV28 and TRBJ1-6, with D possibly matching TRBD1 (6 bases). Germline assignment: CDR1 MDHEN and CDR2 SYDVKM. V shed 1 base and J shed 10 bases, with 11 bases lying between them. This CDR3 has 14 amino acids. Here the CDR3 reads CASSLYRVGSPLHF. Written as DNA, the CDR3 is TGTGCCAGCAGTTTATACAGGGTAGGATCACCCCTCCACTTT.